Below, one T cell receptor beta chain is given with its context. Its target antigen remains unknown. Per-nucleotide qualities are absent, and no much larger clonotype sits a single base away. This specimen comes from a study of human T cells and chemical hapten exposure (TCRdb year 2021). Context from the whole study: For sensitization, 2% DPC in acetone was applied to a roughly 2 cm by roughly 2 cm area of upper inner arm skin. Throughout the study period of 20 to 25 weeks, patients also received therapeutic DPC doses to the scalp every week. Patch testing on the upper back used Finn chambers containing 0.01% DPC, with scoring done after 6 days according to International Contact Dermatitis Research Group standards. The mostly female patient cohort included alopecia areata with under or over 50% scalp involvement, alopecia totalis and alopecia universalis. Libraries were pooled for sequencing, and per-sample TCR yields varied mainly because of small differences in library volumes within the pool. This study followed changes in the peripheral blood TCR repertoire in vivo during primary and secondary sensitization of alopecia patients to the hapten diphenylcyclopropenone (DPC). Blood samples were taken from patients before sensitization (week 0) and then at 2, 6 and about 24 weeks after DPC sensitization. Some 29 alopecia patients gave blood for TCR sequencing at one to four time points (pre-sensitization, 2, 6 and 24 weeks).

Reading from cysteine to phenylalanine, the CDR3 counts 17 amino acids. Solely the CDR3 DNA is kept, with 51 bases framed from the first base. The research as a whole found: Significantly more large CDR3 similarity clusters were formed by expanded TCRs than by pre-sensitization or healthy control sets, consistent with antigen-driven responses. Patch test score correlated positively with the number of PT1 expanded TCRs, reaching significance at thresholds 8, 16 and 32 but not at 4. All patients had alopecia, a presumed autoimmune disease, so their immune response might differ from that of healthy individuals. Repeated subsampling changed both the strength of the expansion versus patch-test correlation and the threshold at which the correlation became significant. DPC sensitization did not change the number of TCRs with a frequency above 1 in 1000, and there was no evidence of changes in global repertoire structure.

This specimen's time point label, per the study, means: pre-sensitization, week 0. Read against the paper, the sample's treatment or condition label means: therapeutic diphenylcyclopropenone sensitization with weekly scalp DPC. Blood at each patch-test visit was drawn before the patch test was applied. Patients were eligible if aged 18 to 70, diagnosed with alopecia and judged suitable for DPC therapy, and pregnant patients were excluded. Total RNA was extracted from unfractionated whole blood collected in Tempus Blood RNA tubes. The library was made by RACE. The sample was run on a NextSeq 500. During library preparation, unique molecular identifiers were attached to individual cDNA molecules so that TCRs could be counted in a quantitative, reproducible way. For every blood RNA sample, sequencing covered both the TCR alpha and TCR beta chains. The source study handled its data this way. A median of around 96,000 TCRs per sample was observed, with a range of about 20,000 to 750,000. V, J and CDR3 annotation of the TCR reads was carried out using the Decombinator software suite. For PS versus PT1 abundance plots, all samples were subsampled to the same number of TCRs (28,000). TCRs were defined as expanded if absent before sensitization and observed at least eight times at the 2-week time point. In-frame beta chains were kept once TCRdb had trimmed the public reads at Q25 with fastp and called clones with MiXCR. Identical CDR3 protein sequences are pooled into one entry, listed with their most common genes and DNA. TCRdb, not the authors, supplied the V and J calls. For this sample the table gives around 300,000 distinct CDR3 sequences, of which around 7.3% were detected only once. The top ten clonotypes cover less than 1.5% of the sample.

The sequence is built from TRBV21-1 and TRBJ1-5; the table names TRBD1, a call not compared with the DNA. TRBV21-1 corresponds to a pseudogene. Sequenced material: whole blood, taken in connection with sensitization to the hapten diphenylcyclopropenone (DPC). The sequence was collected from a man between 18 and 29 years old with alopecia areata. Some clones in this sample may be carry-over from other donors' samples. The CDR3 has the sequence CASSPTGAVRGNQPQHF. The sequence in DNA is TGTGCCAGCAGCCCGACAGGGGCTGTCAGGGGTAATCAGCCCCAGCATTTT.